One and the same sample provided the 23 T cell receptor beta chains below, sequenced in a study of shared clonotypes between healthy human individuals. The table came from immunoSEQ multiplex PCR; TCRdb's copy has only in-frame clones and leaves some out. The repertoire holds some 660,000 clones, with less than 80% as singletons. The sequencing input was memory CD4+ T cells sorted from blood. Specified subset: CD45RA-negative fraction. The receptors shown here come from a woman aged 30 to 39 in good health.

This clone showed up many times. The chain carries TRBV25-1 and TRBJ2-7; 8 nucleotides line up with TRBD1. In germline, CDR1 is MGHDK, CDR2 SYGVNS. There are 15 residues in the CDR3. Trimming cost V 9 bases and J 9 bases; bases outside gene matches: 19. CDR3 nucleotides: TGTGCCAGTAGTCAATCGACAGGGGACTCGCCTCGGCAGTACTTC. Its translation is CASSQSTGDSPRQYF.

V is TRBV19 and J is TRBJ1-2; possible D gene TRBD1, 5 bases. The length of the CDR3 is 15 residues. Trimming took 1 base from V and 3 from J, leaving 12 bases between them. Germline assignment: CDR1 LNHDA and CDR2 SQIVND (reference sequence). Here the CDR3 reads CASSIVAGGDYGYTF. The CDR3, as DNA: TGTGCCAGTAGTATAGTTGCAGGAGGGGACTATGGCTACACCTTC.

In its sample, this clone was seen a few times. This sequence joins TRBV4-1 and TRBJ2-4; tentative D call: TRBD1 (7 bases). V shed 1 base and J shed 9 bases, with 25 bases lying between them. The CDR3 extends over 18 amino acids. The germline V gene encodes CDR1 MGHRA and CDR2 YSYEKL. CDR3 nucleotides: TGCGCCAGCAGCCAAGGACAGGGACGGGTCACGGGGGTGGCCATTCAGTACTTC. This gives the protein CASSQGQGRVTGVAIQYF.

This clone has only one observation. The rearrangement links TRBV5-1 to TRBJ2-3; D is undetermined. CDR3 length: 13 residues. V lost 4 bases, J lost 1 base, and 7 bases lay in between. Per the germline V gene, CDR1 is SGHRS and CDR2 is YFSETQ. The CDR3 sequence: CASSSSRTDTQYF. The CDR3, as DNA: TGCGCCAGCAGCAGCAGCCGCACAGATACGCAGTATTTT.

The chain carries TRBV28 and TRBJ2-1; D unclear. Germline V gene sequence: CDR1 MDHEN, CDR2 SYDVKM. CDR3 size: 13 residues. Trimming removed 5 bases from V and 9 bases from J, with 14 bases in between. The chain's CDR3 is CASSTPSRVEQFF. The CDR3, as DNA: TGTGCCAGCAGTACTCCGAGTAGAGTTGAGCAGTTCTTC.

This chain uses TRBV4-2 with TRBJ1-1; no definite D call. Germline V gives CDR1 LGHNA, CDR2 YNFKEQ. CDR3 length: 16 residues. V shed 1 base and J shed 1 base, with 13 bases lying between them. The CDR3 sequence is CASSQGLGWGNTEAFF. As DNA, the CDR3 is TGTGCCAGCAGCCAAGGGTTGGGATGGGGGAACACTGAAGCTTTCTTT.

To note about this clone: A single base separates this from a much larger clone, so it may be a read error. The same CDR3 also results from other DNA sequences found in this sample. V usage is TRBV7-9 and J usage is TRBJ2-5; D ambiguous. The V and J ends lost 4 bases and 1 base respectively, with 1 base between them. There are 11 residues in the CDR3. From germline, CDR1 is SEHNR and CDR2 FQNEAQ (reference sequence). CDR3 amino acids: CASSSQETQYF. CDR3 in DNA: TGTGCCAGCAGCTCCCAAGAGACCCAGTACTTC. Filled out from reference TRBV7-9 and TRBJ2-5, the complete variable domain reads DTGVSQNPRHKITKRGQNVTFRCDPISEHNRLYWYRQTLGQGPEFLTYFQNEAQLEKSRLLSDRFSAERPKGSFSTLEIQRTEQGDSAMYLCASSSQETQYFGPGTRLLVL.

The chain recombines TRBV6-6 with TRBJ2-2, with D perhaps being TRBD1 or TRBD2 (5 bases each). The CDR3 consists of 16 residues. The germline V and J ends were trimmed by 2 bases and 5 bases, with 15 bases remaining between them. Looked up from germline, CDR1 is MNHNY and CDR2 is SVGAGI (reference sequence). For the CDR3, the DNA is TGTGCCAGCAGTTACCCTTCGGGACCACAGACCGGGGAGCTGTTTTTT. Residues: CASSYPSGPQTGELFF.

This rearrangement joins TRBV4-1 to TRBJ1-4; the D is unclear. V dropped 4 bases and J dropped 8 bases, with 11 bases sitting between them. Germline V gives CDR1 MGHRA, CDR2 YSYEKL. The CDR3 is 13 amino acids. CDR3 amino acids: CASSLLLGEKLFF. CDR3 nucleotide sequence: TGCGCCAGCAGCCTCCTTCTAGGAGAAAAACTGTTTTTT.

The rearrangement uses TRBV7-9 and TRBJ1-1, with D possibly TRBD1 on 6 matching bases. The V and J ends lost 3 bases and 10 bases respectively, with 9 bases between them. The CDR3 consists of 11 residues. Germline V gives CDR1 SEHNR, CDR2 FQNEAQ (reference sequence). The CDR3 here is CASSFRGGAFF. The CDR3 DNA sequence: TGTGCCAGCAGCTTCCGAGGGGGAGCTTTCTTT.

The CDR3: CASSLQHGTSGATYEQYF. The CDR3 DNA reads TGTGCCAGTAGTCTACAACACGGTACTAGCGGGGCTACCTACGAGCAGTACTTC. The chain combines TRBV19 with TRBJ2-7; TRBD2 matches at 10 bases. V was pared by 5 bases and J by 2 bases, with 15 bases of the junction left unmatched. This CDR3 has 18 residues. In germline, CDR1 is LNHDA, CDR2 SQIVND (reference sequence).

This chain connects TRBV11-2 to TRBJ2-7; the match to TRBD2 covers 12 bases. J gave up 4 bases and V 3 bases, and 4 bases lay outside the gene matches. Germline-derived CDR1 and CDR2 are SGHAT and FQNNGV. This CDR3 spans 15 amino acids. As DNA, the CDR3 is TGTGCCAGCAGCTTGCCGACTAGCGGGAGTTACGAGCAGTACTTC. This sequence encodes CASSLPTSGSYEQYF.

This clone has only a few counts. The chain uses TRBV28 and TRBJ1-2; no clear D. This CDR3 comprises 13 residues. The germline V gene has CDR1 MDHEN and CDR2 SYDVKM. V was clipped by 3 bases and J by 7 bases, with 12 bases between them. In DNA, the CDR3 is TGTGCCAGCAGTTTTCAACGGGGAGGTGGCTACACCTTC. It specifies CASSFQRGGGYTF.

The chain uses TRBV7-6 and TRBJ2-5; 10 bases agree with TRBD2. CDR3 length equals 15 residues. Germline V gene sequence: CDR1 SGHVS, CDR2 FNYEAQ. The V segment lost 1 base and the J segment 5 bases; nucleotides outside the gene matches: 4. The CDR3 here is CASSLVPSGSETQYF. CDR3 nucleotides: TGTGCCAGCAGCTTAGTGCCTAGCGGGAGTGAGACCCAGTACTTC.

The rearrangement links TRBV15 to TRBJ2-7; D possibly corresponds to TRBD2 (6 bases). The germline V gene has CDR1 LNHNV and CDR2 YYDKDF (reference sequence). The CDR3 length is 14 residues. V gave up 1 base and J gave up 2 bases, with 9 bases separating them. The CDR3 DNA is TGTGCCACCAGCAGAGTGACGGGAGCCTACGAGCAGTACTTC. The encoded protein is CATSRVTGAYEQYF.

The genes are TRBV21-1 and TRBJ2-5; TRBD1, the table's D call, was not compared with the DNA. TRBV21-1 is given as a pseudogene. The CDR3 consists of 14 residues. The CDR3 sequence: CASSTYRGQETQYF. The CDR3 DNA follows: TGTGCCAGCAGCACGTACAGGGGGCAGGAGACCCAGTACTTC.

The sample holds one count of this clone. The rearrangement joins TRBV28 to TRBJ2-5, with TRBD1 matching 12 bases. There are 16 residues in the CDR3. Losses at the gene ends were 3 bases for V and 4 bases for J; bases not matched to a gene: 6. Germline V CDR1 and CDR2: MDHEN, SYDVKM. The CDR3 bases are TGTGCCAGCAGTTTCGGGACAGGGGGCGCCCGAGAGACCCAGTACTTC. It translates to CASSFGTGGARETQYF.

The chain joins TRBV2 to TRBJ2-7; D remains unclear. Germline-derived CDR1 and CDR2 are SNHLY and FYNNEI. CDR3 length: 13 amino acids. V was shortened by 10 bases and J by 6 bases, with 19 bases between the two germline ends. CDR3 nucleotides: TGTGCCACCCGACTCCTTGTTGCTGGCGAGCAGTACTTC. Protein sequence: CATRLLVAGEQYF.

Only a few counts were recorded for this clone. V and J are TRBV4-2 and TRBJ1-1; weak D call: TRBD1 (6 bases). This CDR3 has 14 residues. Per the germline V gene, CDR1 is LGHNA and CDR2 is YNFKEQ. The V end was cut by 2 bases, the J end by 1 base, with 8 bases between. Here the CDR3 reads CASSQNRENTEAFF. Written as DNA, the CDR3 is TGTGCCAGCAGCCAAAACAGGGAGAACACTGAAGCTTTCTTT.

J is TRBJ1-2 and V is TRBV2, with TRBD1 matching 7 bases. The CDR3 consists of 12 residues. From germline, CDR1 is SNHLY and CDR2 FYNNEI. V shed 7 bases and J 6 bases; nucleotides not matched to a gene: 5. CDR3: CASNGQDNGYTF. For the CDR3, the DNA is TGTGCCAGCAACGGACAGGACAATGGCTACACCTTC.

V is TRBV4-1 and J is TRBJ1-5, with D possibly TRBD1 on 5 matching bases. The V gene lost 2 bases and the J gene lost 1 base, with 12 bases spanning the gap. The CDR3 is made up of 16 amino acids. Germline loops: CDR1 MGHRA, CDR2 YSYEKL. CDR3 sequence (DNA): TGCGCCAGCAGCCAAACACAGGCTCGCAGCAATCAGCCCCAGCATTTT. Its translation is CASSQTQARSNQPQHF.

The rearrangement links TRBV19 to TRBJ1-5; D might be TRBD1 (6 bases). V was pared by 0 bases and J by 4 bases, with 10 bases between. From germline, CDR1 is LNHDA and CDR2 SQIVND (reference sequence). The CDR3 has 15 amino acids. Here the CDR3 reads CASSIEGTKNQPQHF. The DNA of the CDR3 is TGTGCCAGTAGTATAGAAGGGACAAAAAATCAGCCCCAGCATTTT.

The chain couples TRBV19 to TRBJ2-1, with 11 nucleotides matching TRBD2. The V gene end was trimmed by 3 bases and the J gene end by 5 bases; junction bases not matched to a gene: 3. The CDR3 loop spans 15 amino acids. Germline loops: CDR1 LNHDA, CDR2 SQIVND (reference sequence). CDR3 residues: CASSIEGLADNEQFF. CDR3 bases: TGTGCCAGTAGTATTGAGGGACTAGCGGACAATGAGCAGTTCTTC.